Below, 9 T cell receptor beta chains from the same sample are listed, as sequenced in a study of CD8+ T cells in alopecia areata (dated by TCRdb to about 2018). Libraries were built with the immunoSEQ multiplex PCR assay. For TCR sequencing, RNA was extracted from every sample and reverse transcribed into cDNA to serve as template. TCRdb took this table from immuneACCESS and kept in-frame rearrangements with V and J called. Such tables lack part of the clones; where checked against another copy, unresolved V genes explain under half of the gap, and the rest is unexplained. For this sample the table reports 1,500 to 2,000 clones, with no clone seen just once. 40% to 65% of the sample lies in the top ten. Sequenced material: lesional skin. The receptors derive from a C3H/HeJ mouse with alopecia areata. Mice in this strain carry MHC haplotype H2-k.

In its sample, this clone was seen many times. Gene labels here are mouse ones. The CDR3 loop reads CASTLDRYEQYF. The DNA read from the CDR3 is TGTGCCAGCACCCTCGACAGATAT. V and J are TRBV19 and TRBJ2-7; possibly TRBD1 for D (5 bases). The read comes to an end 4 residues before the CDR3 does, leaving the germline J gene to fill in the end. The germline V gene has CDR1 FNHDT and CDR2 SITEND (reference sequence). The CDR3 has 12 amino acids.

This clone has ten or more counts. Here the gene names and germline are mouse. The sequenced fragment ends 4 residues before the CDR3 boundary, so the rest is inferred from the germline J gene. This chain links TRBV14 with TRBJ1-2; TRBD1 is a possible D gene (6 bases). V was cut by 4 bases and J by 3 bases, with 7 bases left in between. CDR3 size: 12 residues. Germline-derived CDR1 and CDR2 are SGHDT and FRDEAV. Partial CDR3 DNA: TGTGCCAGCAGTCCAGGGGACTCC. Translated, it gives CASSPGDS. The CDR3 reads in full as CASSPGDSDYTF. Looking up the rest from reference TRBV14 and TRBJ1-2 gives the full variable domain: EAGVTQSPRYAVLQEGQAVSFWCDPISGHDTLYWYQQPRDQGPQLLVYFRDEAVIDNSQLPSDRFSAVRPKGTNSTLKIQSAKQGDTATYLCASSPGDSDYTFGSGTRLLVI.

This clone came up many times. These gene names are mouse names. The read terminates 4 residues ahead of where the CDR3 ends, so the germline J gene completes it. Other DNA sequences within the sample encode an identical CDR3. The chain carries TRBV5 and TRBJ2-7; TRBD2 matches at 14 bases. This CDR3 is built from 16 residues. CDR1 and CDR2 from the germline V gene are LGHNA and YNLKQL (reference sequence). CDR3 bases read: TGTGCCAGCAGCCAATGGGACTGGGGGGGCGCTTAT. Translation gives CASSQWDWGGAY. From start to end, the CDR3 is CASSQWDWGGAYEQYF.

This clone has at least ten counts. Gene names and germline refer to mouse. Sequencing ends 4 residues short of the CDR3 end; the germline J gene provides the rest. This sequence joins TRBV13-3 and TRBJ2-3; a possible D gene is TRBD1 (6 bases). The germline V gene encodes CDR1 NNHDY and CDR2 SYVADS. The CDR3 is 14 amino acids. V lost 3 bases to trimming and J lost 0 bases, with 8 bases between them. The part of the CDR3 DNA that was read is TGTGCCAGCAGTGGCAGGGGTAGTGCAGAA. Translated, it gives CASSGRGSAE. The complete CDR3 sequence is CASSGRGSAETLYF.

In this sample, this clone turned up many times. The listed genes are named as in mouse. The CDR3 goes on 4 residues after the read ends, and that part is filled in from the germline J gene. This chain links TRBV1 with TRBJ2-1; 12 nucleotides agree with TRBD2. Germline-derived CDR1 and CDR2 are NSQYPW and LRSPGD (reference sequence). CDR3 size: 18 residues. CDR3 sequence reads: CTCSADRDWGEGGAEQFF. The sequenced CDR3 bases are TGCACCTGCAGTGCAGATAGGGACTGGGGGGAGGGTGGGGCT. The whole variable domain, remainder taken from reference TRBV1 and TRBJ2-1, is VTLLEQNPRWRLVPRGQAVNLRCILKNSQYPWMSWYQQDLQKQLQWLFTLRSPGDKEVKSLPGADYLATRVTDTELRLQVANMSQGRTLYCTCSADRDWGEGGAEQFFGPGTRLTVL.

This clone was seen ten or more times. Gene names are mouse gene names. The CDR3 end is not reached by the read, which stops 4 residues before it; the germline J gene fills it in. This rearrangement joins TRBV13-3 to TRBJ2-7, with D possibly being TRBD1 (5 bases). Germline-derived CDR1 and CDR2 are NNHDY and SYVADS. This CDR3 has 12 amino acids. CDR3 protein: CASSDRQYEQYF. The DNA read from the CDR3 is TGTGCCAGCAGTGATCGACAGTAT.

This clone appeared many times. Mouse names are used for the genes. The missing CDR3 end, 4 residues past where the read stops, is filled in from the germline J gene. This chain connects TRBV29 to TRBJ2-5; no definite D call. Looked up from germline, CDR1 is MSHET and CDR2 is SYDVDS. The germline V and J ends were trimmed by 3 bases and 0 bases, with 7 bases remaining between them. CDR3 size: 14 residues. The CDR3 loop reads CASSLAGNQDTQYF. CDR3 DNA (partial): TGTGCTAGCAGTTTGGCAGGTAACCAAGAC.

Points on this clone: Gene names refer to mouse genes. The CDR3 extends 4 residues past the end of the read, so its final part is completed from the germline J gene. The chain carries TRBV13-3 and TRBJ2-7; tentative D call: TRBD1 (6 bases). V shed 5 bases and J shed 0 bases, with 15 bases lying between them. The CDR3 spans 15 residues. Germline values: CDR1 NNHDY, CDR2 SYVADS. CDR3 bases read: TGTGCCAGCAGCCACCCTAGGGGGTCCTCCTAT. This translates into CASSHPRGSSY. The complete CDR3 reads CASSHPRGSSYEQYF.

A few counts support this clone. Mouse names are used for the genes. From the germline J gene comes the end of the CDR3, since the read stops 4 residues before it. The chain recombines TRBV1 with TRBJ2-2; 9 bases align to TRBD1. The CDR3 has 15 amino acids. The germline V gene encodes CDR1 NSQYPW and CDR2 LRSPGD (reference sequence). V lost 5 bases, J lost 3 bases, and 4 bases stayed unmatched. The covered CDR3 bases are TGCACCTGCAGTCTGGACAGGGGAGACACCGGG. This gives the protein CTCSLDRGDTG. The whole CDR3 sequence reads CTCSLDRGDTGQLYF.